This T cell receptor beta chain was found in a study of response to subunit inactivated influenza vaccine. TCRdb re-called the RT-PCR reads through MiXCR, storing one row per CDR3 protein. The repertoire consists of 430,000 or so distinct CDR3 sequences, with approximately 9.9% occurring once and the leading ten covering 10% to 15%. This clonotype was found a few times. The specimen was PBMCs from blood, collected roughly 45 days after vaccination. The clonotype originates from a man aged 50 to 60 who received an inactivated influenza vaccine.

The CDR3 loop reads CATSRDGEHEQFF. CDR3 coding DNA: TGTGCCACCAGCAGAGATGGGGAGCATGAGCAGTTCTTC. The genes are TRBV15 and TRBJ2-1; D perhaps matches TRBD2 (5 bases). Trimming removed 0 bases from V and 8 bases from J, with 8 bases in between. This CDR3 comprises 13 residues. Germline assignment: CDR1 LNHNV and CDR2 YYDKDF (reference sequence).